One sample yielded the 32 T cell receptor beta chains listed below, sequenced in a study of OX40 agonist ivuxolimab in advanced cancers. Using immunoSEQ multiplex PCR, the repertoire was profiled, and TCRdb retains in-frame clones only, with some absent. The sample has approximately 80,000 clones, roughly nine tenths seen once. The source was CD4+ or CD8+ T cells sorted from blood, collected in a trial of the OX40 agonist ivuxolimab. The origin of the receptors is an adult with an advanced solid tumor such as melanoma, head and neck, liver or kidney cancer.

V usage is TRBV7-2 and J usage is TRBJ1-2; no clear D gene. The CDR3 is made up of 13 amino acids. Germline V gene data show CDR1 as SGHTA and CDR2 as FQGNSA. Trimming cost V 5 bases and J 9 bases, with 16 bases left between them. The CDR3 protein is CASSPGLTGSYTF. The CDR3 bases are TGTGCCAGCAGCCCAGGACTAACCGGCAGCTACACCTTC.

This chain joins TRBV4-2 and TRBJ1-2; 8 bases align to TRBD1. Germline V gene sequence: CDR1 LGHNA, CDR2 YNFKEQ. The CDR3 consists of 16 residues. V shed 4 bases, J shed 4 bases, and the junction held 11 bases outside the gene matches. CDR3 sequence reads: CASSPPRGQEIYGYTF. CDR3 sequence (DNA): TGTGCCAGCAGCCCACCGAGGGGACAGGAAATCTATGGCTACACCTTC.

The rearrangement links TRBV6-1 to TRBJ2-7; 7 bases fit TRBD1. The CDR3 contains 13 residues. V dropped 9 bases and J dropped 2; count of bases not matched to a gene: 7. Germline-derived CDR1 and CDR2 are MNHNS and SASEGT. CDR3 in amino acids: CASVGQITYEQYF. In DNA, the CDR3 is TGTGCCAGTGTGGGACAGATAACCTACGAGCAGTACTTC.

This chain uses TRBV11-2 with TRBJ2-3, with no clear D. The CDR3 runs 13 residues. Trimming took 4 bases from V and 4 from J, leaving 9 bases between them. Germline CDR1 and CDR2: SGHAT and FQNNGV. The CDR3 nucleotides are TGTGCCAGCAGCTACACTCGGGCAGATACGCAGTATTTT. Protein sequence: CASSYTRADTQYF. The whole variable domain, filled in from reference TRBV11-2 and TRBJ2-3, reads EAGVAQSPRYKIIEKRQSVAFWCNPISGHATLYWYQQILGQGPKLLIQFQNNGVVDDSQLPKDRFSAERLKGVDSTLKIQPAKLEDSAVYLCASSYTRADTQYFGPGTRLTVL.

The chain combines TRBV7-2 with TRBJ2-3, with TRBD1 identical over 9 bases. Germline V gene sequence: CDR1 SGHTA, CDR2 FQGNSA. The CDR3 has 15 residues. Trimming cost V 5 bases and J 5 bases; bases outside gene matches: 8. The CDR3 bases are TGTGCCAGCAGCCCACGAAGGGGACAGGGAGATACGCAGTATTTT. Residues: CASSPRRGQGDTQYF.

A few counts support this clone. The CDR3 is CASSLTGTTINSPLHF. For the CDR3, the DNA is TGCGCCAGCAGCTTGACAGGGACCACAATTAATTCACCCCTCCACTTT. The chain combines TRBV5-1 with TRBJ1-6; possibly TRBD1 for D (6 bases). Looked up from germline, CDR1 is SGHRS and CDR2 is YFSETQ. Trimming took 1 base from V and 6 from J, leaving 14 bases between them. The CDR3 spans 16 residues.

The genes are TRBV11-2 and TRBJ2-2, with D uncertain. Germline loops: CDR1 SGHAT, CDR2 FQNNGV. The CDR3 contains 15 residues. With 1 base removed from V and 5 bases from J, the gap between germline ends came to 11 bases. CDR3 coding DNA: TGTGCCAGCAGCTTAGTCGGGCTTCCAACCGGGGAGCTGTTTTTT. Amino acid sequence: CASSLVGLPTGELFF. The full variable domain, rest sourced from reference TRBV11-2 and TRBJ2-2, is EAGVAQSPRYKIIEKRQSVAFWCNPISGHATLYWYQQILGQGPKLLIQFQNNGVVDDSQLPKDRFSAERLKGVDSTLKIQPAKLEDSAVYLCASSLVGLPTGELFFGEGSRLTVL.

This clone was seen a few times. This chain uses TRBV7-9 with TRBJ1-4; 7 nucleotides agree with TRBD1. The CDR3 sequence is 16 residues long. CDR1 is SEHNR and CDR2 is FQNEAQ in the germline V gene (reference sequence). Unmatched junction bases numbered 12, after V lost 6 bases and J lost 5 bases. CDR3 nucleotides: TGTGCCAGCAGTTTTTGGCCGGACAGGAGAAATGAAAAACTGTTTTTT. This translates into CASSFWPDRRNEKLFF.

The chain employs TRBV11-2 and TRBJ2-3, with D possibly being TRBD1 (5 bases). This CDR3 contains 12 residues. CDR1 SGHAT and CDR2 FQNNGV come from the germline V gene. V was cut by 2 bases and J by 6 bases, with 6 bases left in between. CDR3 sequence: CASSLQGDTQYF. The CDR3 bases are TGTGCCAGCAGCTTACAGGGTGATACGCAGTATTTT.

CDR3 loop: CASSRGRRSPLHF. In DNA, the CDR3 is TGTGCCAGCAGCAGGGGGCGAAGATCACCCCTCCACTTT. The gene calls are TRBV27 and TRBJ1-6; 8 bases line up with TRBD1. V was clipped by 6 bases and J by 10 bases; unmatched bases: 5. This CDR3 comprises 13 residues. Germline V gene lookup returns CDR1 MNHEY and CDR2 SMNVEV (reference sequence).

The rearrangement links TRBV7-3 to TRBJ2-3; possible D gene TRBD1, 5 bases. The germline V gene encodes CDR1 SGHTA and CDR2 FQGTGA. This CDR3 comprises 12 residues. Trimming took 5 bases from V and 10 from J, leaving 13 bases between them. The CDR3 bases are TGTGCCAGCAGCATCTCGACAGACTCGCAGTATTTT. As protein: CASSISTDSQYF. Based on the CDR3 plus reference TRBV7-3 and TRBJ2-3, the full variable domain is GAGVSQTPSNKVTEKGKYVELRCDPISGHTALYWYRQSLGQGPEFLIYFQGTGAADDSGLPNDRFFAVRPEGSVSTLKIQRTERGDSAVYLCASSISTDSQYFGPGTRLTVL.

This chain connects TRBV4-1 to TRBJ1-3, with 8 bases matching TRBD1. With V trimmed by 1 base and J by 4 bases, 9 bases remained unmatched. The CDR3 is 17 amino acids. Germline V gives CDR1 MGHRA, CDR2 YSYEKL. CDR3: CASSQALGRGLGNTIYF. CDR3 sequence (DNA): TGCGCCAGCAGCCAAGCGCTCGGCAGGGGGCTAGGAAACACCATATATTTT.

The genes are TRBV18 and TRBJ2-3; D may be TRBD1 or TRBD2 (5 bases each). CDR1 is KGHSH, CDR2 LQKENI, per germline. The V gene lost 4 bases and the J gene lost 6 bases, with 11 bases spanning the gap. CDR3 length: 13 amino acids. DNA of the CDR3: TGTGCCAGCTCACACGGGGCGCGGGATACGCAGTATTTT. It is translated as CASSHGARDTQYF.

The rearrangement uses TRBV28 and TRBJ1-1; tentatively, D is TRBD1 (5 bases). Germline CDR1 and CDR2: MDHEN and SYDVKM. The CDR3 totals 15 residues. V was cut by 2 bases and J by 4 bases, with 14 bases left in between. The CDR3: CASSLAGAGLTEAFF. The CDR3 DNA reads as TGTGCCAGCAGTTTAGCAGGCGCAGGGCTCACTGAAGCTTTCTTT.

The chain joins TRBV11-3 to TRBJ2-2; D call uncertain. The V and J ends lost 1 base and 2 bases respectively, with 8 bases between them. Germline values: CDR1 SGHNT, CDR2 YENEEA. The CDR3 has 15 residues. The CDR3 loop is CASSLVVGNTGELFF. The CDR3 coding sequence is TGTGCCAGCAGCTTAGTTGTAGGAAACACCGGGGAGCTGTTTTTT.

This chain joins TRBV5-1 and TRBJ1-6; D is unclear. V shed 4 bases and J shed 8 bases, with 16 bases lying between them. Germline V CDR1 and CDR2: SGHRS, YFSETQ. The CDR3 contains 15 residues. The CDR3, as DNA: TGCGCCAGCAGCCCCTCCGGGGTGGCCTATTCACCCCTCCACTTT. Protein product: CASSPSGVAYSPLHF.

The chain couples TRBV7-3 to TRBJ2-1; 14 nucleotides line up with TRBD2. The CDR3 has 21 amino acids. Germline CDR1 SGHTA, CDR2 FQGTGA. Trimming cost V 5 bases and J 10 bases; bases outside gene matches: 25. CDR3 nucleotides: TGTGCCAGCAGCCCCGGATCCACGGACAGGGTTGAGACTAGCGGGAGGGCCGAGCAGTTCTTC. As protein: CASSPGSTDRVETSGRAEQFF.

V usage is TRBV30 and J usage is TRBJ1-3, with D tentatively TRBD1 (5 bases). V was clipped by 4 bases and J by 2 bases, with 6 bases between them. The CDR3 is 12 residues long. Germline V CDR1 and CDR2: GTSNPN, SVGIG (reference sequence). CDR3: CAWTGTGNTIYF. The CDR3 bases are TGTGCCTGGACAGGGACTGGAAACACCATATATTTT.

J is TRBJ1-5 and V is TRBV28; D is undetermined. Germline V gene data show CDR1 as MDHEN and CDR2 as SYDVKM. V shed 5 bases and J shed 3 bases, with 2 bases lying between them. CDR3 length: 11 residues. The CDR3 DNA reads TGTGCCAGCAGTCTCAATCAGCCCCAGCATTTT. Its translation: CASSLNQPQHF.

The gene calls are TRBV19 and TRBJ1-1; D is uncertain. Germline V gene data show CDR1 as LNHDA and CDR2 as SQIVND (reference sequence). The CDR3 runs to 14 residues. The V and J ends lost 2 bases and 9 bases respectively, with 16 bases between them. The CDR3 here is CASSIKVGEFQAFF. The CDR3 nucleotides read TGTGCCAGTAGTATAAAAGTCGGGGAATTCCAAGCTTTCTTT.

This chain uses TRBV2 with TRBJ2-2; perhaps D is TRBD1 or TRBD2 (5 bases each). Germline V gene lookup returns CDR1 SNHLY and CDR2 FYNNEI. V was clipped by 7 bases and J by 5 bases, with 14 bases between them. The CDR3 runs 14 residues. The DNA for the CDR3 is TGTGCCAGCAAAACCTTAGGGGAGACCGGGGAGCTGTTTTTT. This sequence encodes CASKTLGETGELFF.

The chain links TRBV10-3 to TRBJ2-3; a possible D gene is TRBD2 (5 bases). V lost 6 bases and J lost 0, with 19 bases in between. Germline V gene sequence: CDR1 ENHRY, CDR2 SYGVKD. The CDR3 consists of 17 residues. The CDR3 loop reads CAISRGSGNPSTDTQYF. DNA of the CDR3: TGTGCCATCAGCCGGGGTTCGGGGAACCCTAGCACAGATACGCAGTATTTT.

This clone was recorded only once. The chain couples TRBV5-4 to TRBJ1-3; unclear D gene. The ends were cut back, 0 bases at V and 3 bases at J, with 7 bases in the middle. The CDR3 contains 14 residues. CDR1 and CDR2 (germline): SGHNT, YYREEE (reference sequence). The CDR3 spells CASSLGQFGNTIYF. Here the CDR3 DNA reads TGTGCCAGCAGCTTGGGTCAGTTTGGAAACACCATATATTTT.

The chain has TRBV6-6 and TRBJ1-2; 8 nucleotides match TRBD1. V was pared by 2 bases and J by 6 bases, with 8 bases of the junction left unmatched. Germline V CDR1 and CDR2: MNHNY, SVGAGI (reference sequence). The CDR3 length is 15 residues. This CDR3 is CASSYTWTGSNGYTF. The CDR3 nucleotides read TGTGCCAGCAGTTACACTTGGACAGGGTCCAATGGCTACACCTTC.

The V gene is TRBV4-3, the J gene TRBJ1-1, with unresolved D. CDR1 is LGHNA and CDR2 is YSLEER in the germline V gene. This CDR3 is 15 amino acids long. Deletions cut 0 bases from V and 5 bases from J, with 13 bases between. CDR3 amino acids: CASSQDPRRDTEAFF. The CDR3 DNA follows: TGCGCCAGCAGCCAAGATCCGAGGAGGGATACTGAAGCTTTCTTT.

The chain is built from TRBV9 and TRBJ1-3, with D maybe TRBD1 (6 bases). V lost 3 bases to trimming and J lost 10 bases, with 11 bases between them. The germline V gene encodes CDR1 SGDLS and CDR2 YYNGEE. CDR3 size: 12 residues. The CDR3 region is CASSGPGVTIYF. The CDR3 DNA reads TGTGCCAGCAGCGGTCCAGGGGTTACCATATATTTT.

The chain recombines TRBV2 with TRBJ1-1; D is perhaps TRBD1 (6 bases). The germline gives CDR1 SNHLY, CDR2 FYNNEI. This CDR3 comprises 13 residues. With 6 bases removed from V and 10 bases from J, the gap between germline ends came to 18 bases. CDR3 in DNA: TGTGCCAGCAGCTACTTACAGGGATTAGGAGCTTTCTTT. Its protein product is CASSYLQGLGAFF.

The V and J genes are TRBV5-4 and TRBJ2-6; D remains ambiguous. Trimming removed 4 bases at V and 2 bases at J, with 16 bases between. CDR1 and CDR2 from the germline V gene are SGHNT and YYREEE (reference sequence). The CDR3 length is 17 residues. CDR3 sequence reads: CASSAPDGYPGANVLTF. The CDR3 DNA sequence: TGTGCCAGCAGCGCGCCTGACGGCTACCCTGGGGCCAACGTCCTGACTTTC.

This clone was counted between two and nine times. The chain employs TRBV7-9 and TRBJ1-1; D gene uncertain. Trimming shortened V by 5 bases and J by 7 bases, and 17 bases separated the two germline ends. The CDR3 spans 14 residues. The germline CDR1 and CDR2 sequences are SEHNR and FQNEAQ (reference sequence). The CDR3 DNA sequence: TGTGCCAGCAGCCGATCCCAAAGGACGGGTGAAGCTTTCTTT. Amino acid sequence: CASSRSQRTGEAFF.

The rearrangement links TRBV10-1 to TRBJ2-5; either TRBD1 or TRBD2 may fit D (5 bases each). V was shortened by 3 bases and J by 8 bases, with 16 bases between the two germline ends. The CDR3 extends over 14 amino acids. Germline V gene lookup returns CDR1 WNHNN and CDR2 SYGVQD (reference sequence). The CDR3 DNA reads TGCGCCAGCAGTGATCCCGGGACCCTCTCTACCCAGTACTTC. Protein sequence: CASSDPGTLSTQYF.

The chain couples TRBV7-3 to TRBJ2-1; D not resolved. The germline V gene has CDR1 SGHTA and CDR2 FQGTGA. Trimming left V 5 bases short and J 1 base short, with 12 bases between. The CDR3 is 15 amino acids. CDR3 amino acids: CASSPWTGSYNEQFF. Here the CDR3 DNA reads TGTGCCAGCAGCCCCTGGACCGGATCCTACAATGAGCAGTTCTTC.

This chain connects TRBV28 to TRBJ1-4; 7 positions agree with TRBD1. Looked up from germline, CDR1 is MDHEN and CDR2 is SYDVKM. V shed 9 bases, J shed 7 bases, and the junction held 11 bases outside the gene matches. The CDR3 is made up of 14 amino acids. This CDR3 is CASNWEGAGEKLFF. In nucleotides, the CDR3 is TGTGCCAGTAATTGGGAGGGGGCAGGTGAAAAACTGTTTTTT.